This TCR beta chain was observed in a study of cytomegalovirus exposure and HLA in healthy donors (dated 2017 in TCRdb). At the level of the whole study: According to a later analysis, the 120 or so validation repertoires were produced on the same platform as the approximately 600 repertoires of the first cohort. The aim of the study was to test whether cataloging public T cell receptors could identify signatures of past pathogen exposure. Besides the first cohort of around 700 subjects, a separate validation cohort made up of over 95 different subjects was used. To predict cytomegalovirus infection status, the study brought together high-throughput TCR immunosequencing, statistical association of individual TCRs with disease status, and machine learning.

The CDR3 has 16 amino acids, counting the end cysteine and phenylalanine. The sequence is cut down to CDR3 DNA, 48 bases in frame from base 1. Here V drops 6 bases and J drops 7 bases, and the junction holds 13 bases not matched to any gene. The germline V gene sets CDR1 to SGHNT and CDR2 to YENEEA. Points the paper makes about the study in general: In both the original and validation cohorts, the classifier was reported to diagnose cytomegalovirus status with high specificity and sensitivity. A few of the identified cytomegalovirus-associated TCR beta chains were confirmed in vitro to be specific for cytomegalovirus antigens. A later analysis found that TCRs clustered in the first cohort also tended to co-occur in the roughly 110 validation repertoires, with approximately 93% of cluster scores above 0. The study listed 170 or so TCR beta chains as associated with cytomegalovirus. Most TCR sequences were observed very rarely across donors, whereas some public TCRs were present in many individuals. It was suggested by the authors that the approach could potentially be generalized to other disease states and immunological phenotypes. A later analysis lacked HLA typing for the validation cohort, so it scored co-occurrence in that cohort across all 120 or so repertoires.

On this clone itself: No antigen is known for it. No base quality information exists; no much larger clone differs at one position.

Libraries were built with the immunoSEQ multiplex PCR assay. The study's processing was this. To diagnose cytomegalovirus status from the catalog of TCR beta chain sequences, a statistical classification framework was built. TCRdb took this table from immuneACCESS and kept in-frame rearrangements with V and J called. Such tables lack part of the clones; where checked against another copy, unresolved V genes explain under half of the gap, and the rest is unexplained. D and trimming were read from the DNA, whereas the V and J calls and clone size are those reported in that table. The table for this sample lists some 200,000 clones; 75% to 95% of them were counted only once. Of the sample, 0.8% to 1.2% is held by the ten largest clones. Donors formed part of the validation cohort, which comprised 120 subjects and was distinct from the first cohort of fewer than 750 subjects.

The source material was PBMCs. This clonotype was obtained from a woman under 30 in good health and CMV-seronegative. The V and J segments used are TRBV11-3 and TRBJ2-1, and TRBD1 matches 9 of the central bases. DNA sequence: TGTGCCAGCAGTATCAATGGGGGACAGGGAGGGAATGAGCAGTTCTTC. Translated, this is CASSINGGQGGNEQFF.